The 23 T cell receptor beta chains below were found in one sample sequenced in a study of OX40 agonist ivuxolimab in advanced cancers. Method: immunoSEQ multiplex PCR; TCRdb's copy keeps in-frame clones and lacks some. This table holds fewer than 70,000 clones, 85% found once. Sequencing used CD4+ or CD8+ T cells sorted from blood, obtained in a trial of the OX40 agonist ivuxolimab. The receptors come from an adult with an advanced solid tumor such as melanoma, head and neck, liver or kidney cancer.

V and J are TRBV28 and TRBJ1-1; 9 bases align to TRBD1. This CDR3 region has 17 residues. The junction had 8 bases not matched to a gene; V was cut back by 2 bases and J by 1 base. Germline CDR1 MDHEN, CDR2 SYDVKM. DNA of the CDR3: TGTGCCAGCAGTTTAGTCGGGACAGGGACTAGGAACACTGAAGCTTTCTTT. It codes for CASSLVGTGTRNTEAFF.

CDR3: CASSQLDSFSDEQFF. CDR3 nucleotide sequence: TGTGCCAGCAGCCAATTAGACTCGTTCAGCGATGAGCAGTTCTTC. The V call is TRBV14, the J call TRBJ2-1; D not resolved. In germline, CDR1 is SGHDN, CDR2 FVKESK. This CDR3 is 15 amino acids long. The V gene lost 2 bases and the J gene lost 8 bases, with 16 bases spanning the gap. Together with reference TRBV14 and TRBJ2-1, the CDR3 gives the full variable domain: EAGVTQFPSHSVIEKGQTVTLRCDPISGHDNLYWYRRVMGKEIKFLLHFVKESKQDESGMPNNRFLAERTGGTYSTLKVQPAELEDSGVYFCASSQLDSFSDEQFFGPGTRLTVL.

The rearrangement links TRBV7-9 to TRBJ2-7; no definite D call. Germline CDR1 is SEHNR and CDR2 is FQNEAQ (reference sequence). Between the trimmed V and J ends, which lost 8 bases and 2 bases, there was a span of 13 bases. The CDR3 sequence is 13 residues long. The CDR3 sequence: CASGWEGTYEQYF. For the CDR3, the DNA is TGTGCCAGCGGCTGGGAAGGGACCTACGAGCAGTACTTC.

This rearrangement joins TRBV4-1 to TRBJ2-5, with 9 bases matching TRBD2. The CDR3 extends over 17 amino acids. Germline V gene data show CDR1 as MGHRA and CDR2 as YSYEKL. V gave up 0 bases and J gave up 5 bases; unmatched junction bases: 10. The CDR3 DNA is TGCGCCAGCAGCCAAGATTTAAGGGCGGGAGGGGTGGAGACCCAGTACTTC. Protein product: CASSQDLRAGGVETQYF.

DNA of the CDR3: TGTGCCAGCAGCTATGGGGAAGACTACTATGGCTACACCTTC. Protein sequence: CASSYGEDYYGYTF. This rearrangement joins TRBV6-5 to TRBJ1-2; D is unclear. This CDR3 region has 14 residues. Trimming removed 6 bases from V and 3 bases from J, with 14 bases in between. The germline V gene encodes CDR1 MNHEY and CDR2 SVGAGI.

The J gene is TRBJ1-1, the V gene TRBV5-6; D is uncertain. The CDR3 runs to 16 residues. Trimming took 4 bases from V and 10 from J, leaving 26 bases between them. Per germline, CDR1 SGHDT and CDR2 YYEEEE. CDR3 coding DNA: TGTGCCAGCAGCATGGGTTGGGCCCCTGGTCCCCCGGGAGCTTTCTTT. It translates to CASSMGWAPGPPGAFF.

CDR3 sequence reads: CASSLDVLTGANTGELFF. The CDR3 DNA is TGTGCCAGCAGCTTAGATGTCCTCACGGGAGCGAACACCGGGGAGCTGTTTTTT. The chain carries TRBV11-2 and TRBJ2-2, with D possibly being TRBD2 (6 bases). The CDR3 consists of 18 residues. The germline V gene has CDR1 SGHAT and CDR2 FQNNGV. Trimming removed 0 bases at V and 0 bases at J, with 14 bases between.

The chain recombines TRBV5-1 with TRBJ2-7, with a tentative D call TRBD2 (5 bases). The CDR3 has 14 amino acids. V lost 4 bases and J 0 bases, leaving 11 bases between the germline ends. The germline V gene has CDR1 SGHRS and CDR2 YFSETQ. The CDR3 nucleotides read TGCGCCAGCAGCCCGGACGGGAACTCCTACGAGCAGTACTTC. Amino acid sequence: CASSPDGNSYEQYF.

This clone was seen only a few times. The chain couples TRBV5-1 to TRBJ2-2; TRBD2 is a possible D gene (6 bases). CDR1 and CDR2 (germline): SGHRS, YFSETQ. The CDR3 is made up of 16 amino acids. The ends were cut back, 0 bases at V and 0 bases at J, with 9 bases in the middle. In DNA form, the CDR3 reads TGCGCCAGCAGCTTGGCCCCGGGGGCGAACACCGGGGAGCTGTTTTTT. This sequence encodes CASSLAPGANTGELFF.

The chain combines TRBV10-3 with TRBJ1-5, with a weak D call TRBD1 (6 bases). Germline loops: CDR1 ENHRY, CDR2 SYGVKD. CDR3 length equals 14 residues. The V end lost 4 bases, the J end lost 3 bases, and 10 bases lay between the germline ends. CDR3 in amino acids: CAISGGHPNQPQHF. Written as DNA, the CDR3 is TGTGCCATCAGTGGGGGACACCCCAATCAGCCCCAGCATTTT.

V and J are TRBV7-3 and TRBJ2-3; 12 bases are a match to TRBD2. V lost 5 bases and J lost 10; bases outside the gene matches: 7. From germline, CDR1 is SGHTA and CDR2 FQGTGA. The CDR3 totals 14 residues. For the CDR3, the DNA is TGTGCCAGCAGCCACGGGACTAGCGGGTCTCCGCAGTATTTT. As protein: CASSHGTSGSPQYF.

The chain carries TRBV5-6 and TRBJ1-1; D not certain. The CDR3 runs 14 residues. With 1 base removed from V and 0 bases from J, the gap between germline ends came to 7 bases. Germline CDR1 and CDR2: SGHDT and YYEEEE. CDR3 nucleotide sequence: TGTGCCAGCAGCTTGACGGCCCTGAACACTGAAGCTTTCTTT. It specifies CASSLTALNTEAFF.

CDR3: CASSLVGGGATEAFF. The CDR3 DNA reads as TGCGCCAGCAGCTTGGTTGGGGGAGGGGCGACTGAAGCTTTCTTT. The chain has TRBV5-1 and TRBJ1-1, with D possibly matching TRBD1 (5 bases). Trimming took off 0 bases at V and 5 bases at J, with 14 bases between the two ends. The CDR3 is 15 residues long. CDR1 SGHRS and CDR2 YFSETQ come from the germline V gene.

The CDR3 nucleotides read TGTGCCAGCTCAACTAGGGCAGGGGGAGTGGTGGATCAGCCCCAGCATTTT. Translated: CASSTRAGGVVDQPQHF. The chain joins TRBV18 to TRBJ1-5, with 7 bases fitting TRBD1. Looked up from germline, CDR1 is KGHSH and CDR2 is LQKENI. This CDR3 spans 17 amino acids. The V and J ends lost 5 bases and 5 bases, in that order; junction bases with no gene match: 15. Full variable domain (outside the CDR3, taken from reference TRBV18 and TRBJ1-5): NAGVMQNPRHLVRRRGQEARLRCSPMKGHSHVYWYRQLPEEGLKFMVYLQKENIIDESGMPKERFSAEFPKEGPSILRIQQVVRGDSAAYFCASSTRAGGVVDQPQHFGDGTRLSIL.

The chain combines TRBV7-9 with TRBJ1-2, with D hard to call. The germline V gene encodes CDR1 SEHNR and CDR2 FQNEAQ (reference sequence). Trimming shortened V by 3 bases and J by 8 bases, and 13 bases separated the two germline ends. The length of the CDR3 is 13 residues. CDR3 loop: CASSFFPRYGYTF. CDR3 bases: TGTGCCAGCAGCTTCTTTCCCCGTTACGGCTACACCTTC.

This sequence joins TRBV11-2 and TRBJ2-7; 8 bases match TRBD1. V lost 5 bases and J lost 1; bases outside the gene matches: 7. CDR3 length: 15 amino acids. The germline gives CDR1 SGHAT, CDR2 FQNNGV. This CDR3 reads CASSQGQGQSYEQYF. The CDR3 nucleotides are TGTGCCAGCAGCCAAGGACAGGGCCAGTCCTACGAGCAGTACTTC.

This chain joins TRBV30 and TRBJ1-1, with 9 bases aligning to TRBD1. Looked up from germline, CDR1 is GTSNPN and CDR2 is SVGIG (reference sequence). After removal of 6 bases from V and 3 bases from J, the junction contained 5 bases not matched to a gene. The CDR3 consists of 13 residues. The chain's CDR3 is CACQGQGYTEAFF. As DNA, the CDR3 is TGTGCCTGCCAGGGACAGGGATACACTGAAGCTTTCTTT. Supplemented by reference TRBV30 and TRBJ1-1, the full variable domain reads SQTIHQWPATLVQPVGSPLSLECTVEGTSNPNLYWYRQAAGRGLQLLFYSVGIGQISSEVPQNLSASRPQDRQFILSSKKLLLSDSGFYLCACQGQGYTEAFFGQGTRLTVV.

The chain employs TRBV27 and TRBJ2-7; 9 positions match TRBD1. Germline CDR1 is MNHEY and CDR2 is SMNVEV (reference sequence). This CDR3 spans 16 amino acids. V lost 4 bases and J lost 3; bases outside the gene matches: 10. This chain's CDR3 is CASSSDPGTGLYEQYF. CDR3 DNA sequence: TGTGCCAGCAGTTCCGATCCCGGGACAGGGCTCTACGAGCAGTACTTC.

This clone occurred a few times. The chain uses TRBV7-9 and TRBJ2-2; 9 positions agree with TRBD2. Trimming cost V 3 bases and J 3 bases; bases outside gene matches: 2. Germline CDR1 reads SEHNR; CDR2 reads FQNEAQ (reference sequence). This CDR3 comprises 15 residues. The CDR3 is CASSFAGGHTGELFF. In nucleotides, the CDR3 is TGTGCCAGCAGCTTCGCGGGAGGGCACACCGGGGAGCTGTTTTTT.

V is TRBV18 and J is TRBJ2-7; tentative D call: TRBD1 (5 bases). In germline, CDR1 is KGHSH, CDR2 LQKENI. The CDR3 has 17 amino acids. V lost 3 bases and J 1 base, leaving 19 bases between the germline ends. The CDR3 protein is CASSPSAGYGGSYEQYF. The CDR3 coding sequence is TGTGCCAGCTCACCTTCGGCAGGGTACGGTGGGTCCTACGAGCAGTACTTC. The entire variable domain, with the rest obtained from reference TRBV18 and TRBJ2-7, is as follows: NAGVMQNPRHLVRRRGQEARLRCSPMKGHSHVYWYRQLPEEGLKFMVYLQKENIIDESGMPKERFSAEFPKEGPSILRIQQVVRGDSAAYFCASSPSAGYGGSYEQYFGPGTRLTVT.

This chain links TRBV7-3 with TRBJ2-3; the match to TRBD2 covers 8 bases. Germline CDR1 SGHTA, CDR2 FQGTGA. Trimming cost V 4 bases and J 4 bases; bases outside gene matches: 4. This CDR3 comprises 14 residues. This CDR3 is CASSSGGVSDTQYF. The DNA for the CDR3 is TGTGCCAGCAGCTCCGGGGGGGTTTCAGATACGCAGTATTTT.

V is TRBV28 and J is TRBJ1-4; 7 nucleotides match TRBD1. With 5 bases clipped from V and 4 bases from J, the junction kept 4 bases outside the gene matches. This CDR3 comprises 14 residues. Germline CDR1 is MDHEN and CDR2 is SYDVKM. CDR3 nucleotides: TGTGCCAGCAGTAGGACAGGAGATAATGAAAAACTGTTTTTT. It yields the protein CASSRTGDNEKLFF. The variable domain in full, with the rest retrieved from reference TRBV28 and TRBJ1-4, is DVKVTQSSRYLVKRTGEKVFLECVQDMDHENMFWYRQDPGLGLRLIYFSYDVKMKEKGDIPEGYSVSREKKERFSLILESASTNQTSMYLCASSRTGDNEKLFFGSGTQLSVL.

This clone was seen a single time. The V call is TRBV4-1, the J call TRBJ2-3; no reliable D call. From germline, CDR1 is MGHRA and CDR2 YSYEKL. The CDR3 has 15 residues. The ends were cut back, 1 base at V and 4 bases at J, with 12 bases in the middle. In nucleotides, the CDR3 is TGCGCCAGCAGCCAAGCCGGGTACGGCTCAGATACGCAGTATTTT. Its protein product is CASSQAGYGSDTQYF.